There are many counts of the clone carrying this T cell receptor (beta chain). No antigen is known for it. The data were obtained in a study of neurological immune-mediated disorders. Whole-study findings and limits: There were no CDR3 amino acid sequences shared by expanded clones across subjects, a result suggesting private repertoires in all groups.

MiXCR, run by TCRdb on the 5' RACE reads, gives a single entry per CDR3 protein. The data hold roughly 20,000 distinct CDR3 sequences, with approximately 15% observed a single time. Germline CDR1 reads DFQATT; CDR2 reads SNEGSKA (reference sequence). The CDR3 totals 15 residues. The V segment lost 3 bases and the J segment 4 bases; nucleotides outside the gene matches: 10. CD4+ or CD8+ T cells, around 1 million per library, were used for sorted libraries. The sequenced sample was CD8+ T cells from blood. The chain couples TRBV20-1 to TRBJ2-3; 7 nucleotides line up with TRBD2. This TCR was recovered from a woman younger than 30 with multiple sclerosis. This CDR3 reads CSARPLAVAADTQYF. For the CDR3, the DNA is TGCAGTGCTAGGCCCCTAGCGGTAGCCGCAGATACGCAGTATTTT.